These 27 T cell receptor beta chains came from one sample sequenced in a study of shared clonotypes between healthy human individuals. The table came from immunoSEQ multiplex PCR; TCRdb's copy has only in-frame clones and leaves some out. The sample lists roughly 660,000 clones, less than 95% seen once, with roughly 36% in the top ten. Sequenced material: memory CD8+ T cells from PBMCs. Subset in this sample: CD45RO+ cells pooled with CCR7-negative TemRA cells. The source is a man aged 18 to 35 in good health. Some clones in this sample may be carry-over from other donors' samples.

V is TRBV10-2 and J is TRBJ2-1; D is perhaps TRBD1 (6 bases). The CDR3 is 15 amino acids. With 2 bases removed from V and 3 bases from J, the gap between germline ends came to 11 bases. Germline-derived CDR1 and CDR2 are WSHSY and SAAADI. This CDR3 is CASSERTELYNEQFF. The CDR3 DNA is TGCGCCAGCAGTGAGCGGACAGAGCTCTACAATGAGCAGTTCTTC.

This chain uses TRBV15 with TRBJ1-1; TRBD1 might be the D (6 bases). The CDR3 totals 14 residues. Germline V gene data show CDR1 as LNHNV and CDR2 as YYDKDF (reference sequence). Trimming shortened V by 0 bases and J by 7 bases, and 12 bases separated the two germline ends. CDR3 sequence reads: CATSRDTGTGEAFF. The DNA of the CDR3 is TGTGCCACCAGCAGAGATACAGGGACTGGTGAAGCTTTCTTT.

This clone was observed many times. The rearrangement joins TRBV27 to TRBJ2-7; 7 bases fit TRBD1. The CDR3 contains 14 residues. V shed 4 bases, J shed 1 base, and the junction held 4 bases outside the gene matches. The germline gives CDR1 MNHEY, CDR2 SMNVEV (reference sequence). The CDR3 DNA reads as TGTGCCAGCAGTTGGGCAGGGGGATCCTACGAGCAGTACTTC. Encoded protein: CASSWAGGSYEQYF.

The chain recombines TRBV6-1 with TRBJ2-7; 14 bases align to TRBD2. CDR1 MNHNS and CDR2 SASEGT come from the germline V gene. The V segment lost 4 bases and the J segment 3 bases; nucleotides outside the gene matches: 2. The CDR3 totals 15 residues. The chain's CDR3 is CASSGGLAGVYEQYF. In nucleotides, the CDR3 is TGTGCCAGCAGTGGGGGACTAGCGGGAGTCTACGAGCAGTACTTC.

The chain carries TRBV6-6 and TRBJ1-5; D gene unclear. The CDR3 sequence is 15 residues long. Germline V CDR1 and CDR2: MNHNY, SVGAGI (reference sequence). Trimming removed 6 bases at V and 3 bases at J, with 15 bases between. In DNA form, the CDR3 reads TGTGCCAGCAGCAACGGCCTTGAGAACAATCAGCCCCAGCATTTT. Translating it yields CASSNGLENNQPQHF.

The sample holds a few counts of this clone. CDR3 loop: CASSESRVNTEAFF. CDR3 DNA: TGTGCCAGCAGCGAAAGCAGGGTGAACACTGAAGCTTTCTTT. The chain couples TRBV9 to TRBJ1-1; a possible D gene is TRBD1 (5 bases). In germline, CDR1 is SGDLS, CDR2 YYNGEE. There are 14 residues in the CDR3. V gave up 3 bases and J gave up 0 bases, with 9 bases separating them.

The chain employs TRBV13 and TRBJ2-5, with D perhaps TRBD1 or TRBD2 (6 bases each). Germline-derived CDR1 and CDR2 are PRHDT and FYEKMQ (reference sequence). Trimming removed 5 bases from V and 5 bases from J, with 18 bases in between. This CDR3 spans 15 amino acids. The CDR3, as DNA: TGTGCCAGCAGCCGACTGGAAGGGGGGTGGGAGACCCAGTACTTC. This encodes CASSRLEGGWETQYF.

The gene calls are TRBV29-1 and TRBJ2-2, with D maybe TRBD1 (5 bases). The CDR3 length is 16 residues. Germline V CDR1 and CDR2: SQVTM, ANQGSEA. The ends were cut back, 2 bases at V and 2 bases at J, with 15 bases in the middle. In nucleotides, the CDR3 is TGCAGCGTTGAATTTGCATGGCAGGGAAACACCGGGGAGCTGTTTTTT. Amino acids: CSVEFAWQGNTGELFF.

V and J are TRBV7-9 and TRBJ2-4; 11 bases agree with TRBD2. The CDR3 has 16 amino acids. The J segment lost 8 bases and the V segment lost 7 bases, leaving 13 bases of the junction unmatched. From germline, CDR1 is SEHNR and CDR2 FQNEAQ (reference sequence). CDR3 in amino acids: CASTSRLAGSFHIQYF. CDR3 nucleotide sequence: TGTGCCAGCACCAGCCGACTAGCGGGAAGCTTCCACATTCAGTACTTC.

The genes are TRBV11-2 and TRBJ2-7, with D tentatively TRBD1 or TRBD2 (5 bases each). CDR1 is SGHAT, CDR2 FQNNGV, per germline. CDR3 size: 15 residues. V gave up 0 bases and J gave up 1 base, with 10 bases separating them. The CDR3 protein is CASSLDKRGSYEQYF. The CDR3, as DNA: TGTGCCAGCAGCTTAGATAAGAGGGGATCCTACGAGCAGTACTTC.

The J gene is TRBJ2-1, the V gene TRBV7-6; maybe TRBD2 (6 bases). Trimming stripped 0 bases from V and 8 bases from J, with 26 bases between. Germline CDR1 reads SGHVS; CDR2 reads FNYEAQ. The CDR3 extends over 19 amino acids. CDR3 in DNA: TGTGCCAGCAGCTTAGCGTGGAACAAGGCACAACCCTGGAGGGATGAGCAGTTCTTC. Translated: CASSLAWNKAQPWRDEQFF.

The chain carries TRBV27 and TRBJ2-1, with D uncertain. Germline loops: CDR1 MNHEY, CDR2 SMNVEV (reference sequence). The CDR3 runs 14 residues. Trimming took off 4 bases at V and 8 bases at J, with 15 bases between the two ends. CDR3 protein: CASSSINLVHEQFF. CDR3 nucleotide sequence: TGTGCCAGCAGTTCTATCAATCTTGTTCATGAGCAGTTCTTC.

The rearrangement joins TRBV28 to TRBJ2-7, with D possibly matching TRBD2 (6 bases). The germline gives CDR1 MDHEN, CDR2 SYDVKM. There are 14 residues in the CDR3. Trimming pared 2 bases from V and 2 bases from J, leaving 10 bases between. As DNA, the CDR3 is TGTGCCAGCAGTTTAGCGACTAGGCCCTACGAGCAGTACTTC. Its protein is CASSLATRPYEQYF. The variable domain in full, with the rest retrieved from reference TRBV28 and TRBJ2-7, is DVKVTQSSRYLVKRTGEKVFLECVQDMDHENMFWYRQDPGLGLRLIYFSYDVKMKEKGDIPEGYSVSREKKERFSLILESASTNQTSMYLCASSLATRPYEQYFGPGTRLTVT.

Remarks on this clone: This sample also contains other DNA sequences that code for the same CDR3. This chain links TRBV19 with TRBJ2-7; D gene unclear. Deletions cut 3 bases from V and 1 base from J, with 10 bases between. CDR3 length equals 14 residues. Germline CDR1 is LNHDA and CDR2 is SQIVND (reference sequence). This CDR3 reads CASSIGAGSYEQYF. The CDR3 nucleotides are TGTGCCAGTAGTATTGGTGCAGGTTCCTACGAGCAGTACTTC.

This chain joins TRBV10-1 and TRBJ2-5; 8 bases agree with TRBD1. The germline V gene encodes CDR1 WNHNN and CDR2 SYGVQD (reference sequence). The CDR3 has 16 amino acids. Losses at the gene ends were 5 bases for V and 1 base for J; bases not matched to a gene: 9. The CDR3 spells CASSPTGGPSQETQYF. Written as DNA, the CDR3 is TGCGCCAGCAGTCCAACAGGGGGGCCGTCCCAAGAGACCCAGTACTTC.

The chain joins TRBV28 to TRBJ1-2; tentatively, D is TRBD1 (6 bases). Trimming shortened V by 4 bases and J by 3 bases, and 12 bases separated the two germline ends. CDR1 is MDHEN, CDR2 SYDVKM, per germline. The CDR3 contains 14 residues. In DNA form, the CDR3 reads TGTGCCAGCAGTTACAGGGCGTTGGACTATGGCTACACCTTC. Encoded protein: CASSYRALDYGYTF.

The chain combines TRBV5-6 with TRBJ2-7, with TRBD1 matching over 7 bases. J was trimmed by 5 bases and V by 3 bases; bases with no gene match: 8. The CDR3 length is 14 residues. Per germline, CDR1 SGHDT and CDR2 YYEEEE. As DNA, the CDR3 is TGTGCCAGCAGCTCCGAGACAGGGAGCGACGAGCAGTACTTC. Amino acid sequence: CASSSETGSDEQYF.

V gene TRBV28 combines with J gene TRBJ1-5, with D uncertain. V lost 7 bases, J lost 1 base, and 14 bases lay in between. This CDR3 has 15 amino acids. Germline CDR1 is MDHEN and CDR2 is SYDVKM. CDR3: CASTSIKDSNQPQHF. CDR3 nucleotide sequence: TGTGCCAGCACCTCAATCAAGGACAGCAATCAGCCCCAGCATTTT.

This chain links TRBV6-6 with TRBJ2-7, with 9 nucleotides matching TRBD1. The CDR3 has 15 residues. Looked up from germline, CDR1 is MNHNY and CDR2 is SVGAGI (reference sequence). Unmatched junction bases numbered 11, after V lost 6 bases and J lost 5 bases. CDR3 sequence (DNA): TGTGCCAGCAGAATCCTCGGGACAGGGTTCAACGAGCAGTACTTC. Encoded protein: CASRILGTGFNEQYF.

The chain couples TRBV6-5 to TRBJ1-1; 7 bases align to TRBD1. The length of the CDR3 is 16 residues. V lost 4 bases and J lost 2; bases outside the gene matches: 10. From germline, CDR1 is MNHEY and CDR2 SVGAGI. The CDR3 nucleotides are TGTGCCAGCAGTTGGGACAGACAAACGGGTAACACTGAAGCTTTCTTT. This gives the protein CASSWDRQTGNTEAFF.

The chain recombines TRBV5-1 with TRBJ2-3, with TRBD2 matching 12 bases. There are 20 residues in the CDR3. The V segment lost 1 base and the J segment 1 base; nucleotides outside the gene matches: 13. Per the germline V gene, CDR1 is SGHRS and CDR2 is YFSETQ. The CDR3 bases are TGCGCCAGCAGCTTGCGTCCTGGCCCTAGCGGGAGGGGGGGCACAGATACGCAGTATTTT. It translates to CASSLRPGPSGRGGTDTQYF.

The chain links TRBV11-1 to TRBJ1-1; D is ambiguous. CDR3 length: 14 residues. Germline V gene data show CDR1 as SGHAT and CDR2 as FQDESV (reference sequence). Trimming left V 5 bases short and J 4 bases short, with 14 bases between. The CDR3 here is CASSLDSAVTEAFF. Here the CDR3 DNA reads TGTGCCAGCAGCCTAGACTCTGCTGTCACTGAAGCTTTCTTT.

The rearrangement uses TRBV6-6 and TRBJ2-5; 9 bases are shared with TRBD2. Unmatched junction bases numbered 12, after V lost 5 bases and J lost 11 bases. This CDR3 is built from 14 residues. In germline, CDR1 is MNHNY, CDR2 SVGAGI (reference sequence). The DNA for the CDR3 is TGTGCCAGCAGTCCTCTAGCGGGAATATTTGAGCAGTACTTC. As protein: CASSPLAGIFEQYF.

The chain recombines TRBV2 with TRBJ1-5, with D uncertain. Trimming took off 7 bases at V and 6 bases at J, with 10 bases between the two ends. CDR3 length: 12 residues. Germline loops: CDR1 SNHLY, CDR2 FYNNEI. The CDR3 DNA follows: TGTGCCAGCACCCCGGACGGTCAGCCCCAGCATTTT. Translation: CASTPDGQPQHF.

This chain connects TRBV16 to TRBJ2-3; 9 nucleotides align to TRBD1. Germline loops: CDR1 KGHSY, CDR2 FQNENV. CDR3 length equals 16 residues. V shed 4 bases and J 4 bases; nucleotides not matched to a gene: 9. The chain's CDR3 is CASSPRQGVVSDTQYF. The CDR3 coding sequence is TGTGCCAGCAGCCCCAGACAGGGGGTCGTTTCAGATACGCAGTATTTT.

This chain uses TRBV6-1 with TRBJ2-7; 8 bases are a match to TRBD1. This CDR3 has 14 amino acids. The V segment lost 6 bases and the J segment 4 bases; nucleotides outside the gene matches: 8. In germline, CDR1 is MNHNS, CDR2 SASEGT. This CDR3 is CASRPTGAPYEQYF. The DNA for the CDR3 is TGTGCCAGCAGGCCGACAGGGGCGCCTTACGAGCAGTACTTC.

The chain recombines TRBV28 with TRBJ2-1; TRBD2 matches 8 bases. J lost 7 bases, V lost 7 bases, and 15 bases had no gene match. CDR1 MDHEN and CDR2 SYDVKM come from the germline V gene. This CDR3 is built from 16 residues. CDR3 in DNA: TGTGCCAGCACAACCACCGGGACTAGAATAGTGAATGAGCAGTTCTTC. Translated, it gives CASTTTGTRIVNEQFF.